The clone carrying this T cell receptor (beta chain) appeared many times. The study made its TCR cDNA through 5'RACE template switching. That step introduced a universal primer site along with UMIs. TCRdb fed the 5' RACE reads into MiXCR, producing one record per CDR3 protein. The table shows under 400,000 distinct CDR3 sequences, with around 13% occurring only once. This sample is part of a study of T cells after yellow fever vaccination. Germline-derived CDR1 and CDR2 are SGHRS and YFSETQ. The CDR3 has 14 amino acids. V lost 1 base and J lost 5, with 12 bases in between. This sequence was found in a man aged 18-30 years who received the YFV17D yellow fever vaccine. The sequencing here drew on CD4+ T cells sorted from PBMCs, taken 15 days after the yellow fever booster vaccination. The V call is TRBV5-1, the J call TRBJ2-5, with no clear D. The DNA of the CDR3 is TGCGCCAGCAGCTTGTTGTCTCTGGGGGAGACCCAGTACTTC. This codes for CASSLLSLGETQYF.